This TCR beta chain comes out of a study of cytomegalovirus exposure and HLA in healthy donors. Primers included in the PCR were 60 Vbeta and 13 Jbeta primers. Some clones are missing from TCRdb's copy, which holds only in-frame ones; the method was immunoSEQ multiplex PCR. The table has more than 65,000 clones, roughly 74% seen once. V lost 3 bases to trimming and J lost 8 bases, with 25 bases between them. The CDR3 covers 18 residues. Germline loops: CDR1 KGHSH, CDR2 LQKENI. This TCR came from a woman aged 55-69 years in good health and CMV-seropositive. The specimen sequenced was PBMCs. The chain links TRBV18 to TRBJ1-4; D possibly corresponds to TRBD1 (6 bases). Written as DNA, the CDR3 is TGTGCCAGCTCACCCCTGACAGGAACCACACCACGTTTCGAAAAACTGTTTTTT. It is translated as CASSPLTGTTPRFEKLFF.